This TCR beta chain was sequenced in a study of CXCR3-negative and CXCR3-positive naive CD8 T cells. Across the whole study: Each library held about 1.5 +/- 0.3 million TRB reads, roughly 150 million in total. Findings of the study overall: The study found comparably high diversity in both naive subsets and much lower diversity in memory CD8+ cells. PBMCs showed partially decreased CXCR3 expression after cryopreservation, and most assays used fresh PBMCs. Researchers reported similar TRBV-TRBJ usage in naive CXCR3-negative and CXCR3-positive cells, though memory differed. Researchers report that CXCR3-positive naive cells carry more hydrophobic TRB CDR3s than CXCR3-negative naive cells.

Germline loops: CDR1 SGHVS, CDR2 FNYEAQ. CDR3 size: 14 residues. In regard to this clonotype: Antigen unknown.

UMI labels and 5' RACE were used to prepare the TRB cDNA libraries. TCRdb processed the 5' RACE reads again and assigns one entry to each CDR3 protein, with no DNA. Its table records approximately 140,000 distinct CDR3 sequences. The specimen sequenced was naive CXCR3+ CD8+ T cells from blood. Subset indicated: CD45RO-CCR7+CD27+CD95- naive CD8+ T cells expressing CXCR3 (TNR3+). The TCR was taken from a human donor in good health. Some clones in this sample may be carry-over from other donors' samples. The rearrangement links TRBV7-6 to TRBJ2-7; absent DNA, TCRdb's TRBD2 call cannot be checked. CDR3 protein: CASSLAGGNYEQYF.